These 25 T cell receptor beta chains share one sample of origin, sequenced in a study of blood T cell repertoires in COVID-19. Some clones are missing from TCRdb's copy, which holds only in-frame ones; the method was immunoSEQ multiplex PCR. This sample has fewer than 300,000 clones, with approximately 81% found just once. Sequenced material: peripheral blood. The receptors were gathered from a woman aged 18-35 years with acute or convalescent COVID-19.

V gene TRBV3-1 (or the pseudogene TRBV3-2) combines with J gene TRBJ1-2, with 7 bases matching TRBD1. With 3 bases clipped from V and 2 bases from J, the junction kept 9 bases outside the gene matches. CDR1 LGHDT and CDR2 YNNKEL come from the germline V gene (reference sequence). CDR3 length equals 16 residues. The CDR3 nucleotides are TGTGCCAGCAGCCAGACGACAGGGTGGAGAAACTATGGCTACACCTTC. This translates into CASSQTTGWRNYGYTF.

The chain is built from TRBV28 and TRBJ1-2; the D gene is possibly TRBD1 (5 bases). Germline CDR1 reads MDHEN; CDR2 reads SYDVKM. V lost 2 bases, J lost 8 bases, and 15 bases lay in between. The CDR3 contains 14 residues. CDR3 sequence reads: CASSLHSGALGYTF. As DNA, the CDR3 is TGTGCCAGCAGTTTACATTCTGGGGCCTTGGGCTACACCTTC.

This rearrangement joins TRBV6-6 to TRBJ2-5; possible D gene TRBD2, 6 bases. This CDR3 is built from 16 residues. V shed 2 bases and J shed 5 bases, with 18 bases lying between them. Germline-derived CDR1 and CDR2 are MNHNY and SVGAGI (reference sequence). The CDR3 sequence is CASSYHPSGGVETQYF. CDR3 nucleotides: TGTGCCAGCAGTTACCATCCGAGCGGAGGGGTGGAGACCCAGTACTTC.

The gene calls are TRBV6-2 or TRBV6-3 and TRBJ2-1; D perhaps matches TRBD2 (5 bases). The CDR3 consists of 16 residues. Trimming removed 0 bases from V and 5 bases from J, with 14 bases in between. The V gene's germline CDR1 is MNHEY and CDR2 SVGEGT. The CDR3 DNA sequence: TGTGCCAGCAGTTACTCGAAAGGCCCGCGGGACAATGAGCAGTTCTTC. The encoded protein is CASSYSKGPRDNEQFF.

The chain joins TRBV6-1 to TRBJ2-7; D perhaps matches TRBD2 (5 bases). CDR1 and CDR2 from the germline V gene are MNHNS and SASEGT. The CDR3 extends over 15 amino acids. V lost 1 base and J lost 5, with 15 bases in between. CDR3 DNA: TGTGCCAGCAGTGAAGTGAGGGTCTTGACCCACGAGCAGTACTTC. Translation: CASSEVRVLTHEQYF.

The CDR3 coding sequence is TGTGCCAGCAAACTCGGACAGGGAAACTATGGCTACACCTTC. It specifies CASKLGQGNYGYTF. V usage is TRBV27 and J usage is TRBJ1-2, with 8 bases identical to TRBD1. The trim removed 7 bases at V and 2 bases at J, leaving 6 bases unmatched. CDR1 is MNHEY and CDR2 is SMNVEV in the germline V gene (reference sequence). The CDR3 sequence is 14 residues long.

This sequence joins TRBV5-1 and TRBJ2-3, with D possibly being TRBD1 (6 bases). The ends were cut back, 2 bases at V and 4 bases at J, with 8 bases in the middle. CDR1 and CDR2 (germline): SGHRS, YFSETQ. This CDR3 spans 13 amino acids. In DNA, the CDR3 is TGCGCCAGCAGCTTCCCAGGGGCAGATACGCAGTATTTT. It codes for CASSFPGADTQYF.

The rearrangement links TRBV6-5 to TRBJ2-1, with 11 bases that match TRBD1. The CDR3 consists of 15 residues. Per the germline V gene, CDR1 is MNHEY and CDR2 is SVGAGI. The V and J ends lost 6 bases and 3 bases, in that order; junction bases with no gene match: 4. The CDR3 is CASRGGTGGYNEQFF. CDR3 DNA sequence: TGTGCCAGCAGGGGCGGGACAGGGGGCTACAATGAGCAGTTCTTC.

The V and J genes are TRBV5-1 and TRBJ1-1; no clear D gene. The CDR3 is 13 residues long. The V gene lost 4 bases and the J gene lost 1 base, with 8 bases spanning the gap. Germline V lookup: CDR1 SGHRS, CDR2 YFSETQ. The CDR3 is CASSVTKNTEAFF. CDR3 DNA: TGCGCCAGCAGCGTGACAAAGAACACTGAAGCTTTCTTT. Full variable domain (rest looked up from reference TRBV5-1 and TRBJ1-1): KAGVTQTPRYLIKTRGQQVTLSCSPISGHRSVSWYQQTPGQGLQFLFEYFSETQRNKGNFPGRFSGRQFSNSRSEMNVSTLELGDSALYLCASSVTKNTEAFFGQGTRLTVV.

The chain employs TRBV19 and TRBJ2-1; 7 bases map to TRBD2. With V trimmed by 2 bases and J by 6 bases, 10 bases remained unmatched. The CDR3 runs 16 residues. Germline V gives CDR1 LNHDA, CDR2 SQIVND (reference sequence). The CDR3, as DNA: TGTGCCAGTAGTATAAGATGGGACCGGGGGGTCAATGAGCAGTTCTTC. Translating gives CASSIRWDRGVNEQFF.

This clone showed up just once. This sequence joins TRBV19 and TRBJ1-4; D perhaps matches TRBD1 (6 bases). The V and J ends lost 1 base and 10 bases respectively, with 19 bases between them. The CDR3 loop spans 16 amino acids. The V gene's germline CDR1 is LNHDA and CDR2 SQIVND (reference sequence). The CDR3 region has the DNA TGTGCCAGTAGTATAGGTCCGGCGGCAGGGGAAGGAAAACTGTTTTTT. Translating gives CASSIGPAAGEGKLFF.

CDR3 in amino acids: CASSENTLTAPNTEAFF. DNA for the CDR3: TGCGCCAGCAGTGAGAATACCCTGACAGCCCCGAACACTGAAGCTTTCTTT. V usage is TRBV10-1 and J usage is TRBJ1-1; tentatively, D is TRBD1 (5 bases). V was trimmed by 2 bases and J by 1 base, leaving 17 bases between them. The CDR3 has 17 residues. Germline CDR1 WNHNN, CDR2 SYGVQD (reference sequence).

The chain carries TRBV2 and TRBJ2-2, with TRBD1 matching 7 bases. This CDR3 is built from 15 residues. The trim removed 6 bases at V and 6 bases at J, leaving 10 bases unmatched. Germline assignment: CDR1 SNHLY and CDR2 FYNNEI. The CDR3 DNA follows: TGTGCCAGCAGACCGGGGACAGTAGGCGCCGGGGAGCTGTTTTTT. Its translation: CASRPGTVGAGELFF.

In the case of this clone: In the same sample, other DNA sequences code for this CDR3. The CDR3 protein is CASSQEVAGFSSYEQYF. In nucleotides, the CDR3 is TGCGCCAGCAGCCAAGAGGTAGCGGGATTTAGCTCCTACGAGCAGTACTTC. The chain combines TRBV4-3 with TRBJ2-7, with TRBD2 matching over 8 bases. This CDR3 is 17 amino acids long. Germline lookup yields CDR1 LGHNA and CDR2 YSLEER. The V and J ends lost 0 bases and 0 bases, in that order; junction bases with no gene match: 7.

This clone was recorded a few times. This chain connects TRBV6-1 to TRBJ1-5; 8 bases are shared with TRBD1. The germline gives CDR1 MNHNS, CDR2 SASEGT. V shed 2 bases, J shed 6 bases, and the junction held 6 bases outside the gene matches. The CDR3 extends over 15 amino acids. CDR3 bases: TGTGCCAGCAGTGAAACAGGGGGGAATGGTCAGCCCCAGCATTTT. Protein: CASSETGGNGQPQHF.

This rearrangement joins TRBV28 to TRBJ1-1; D is unresolved. This CDR3 is built from 15 residues. Trimming stripped 1 base from V and 1 base from J, with 10 bases between. Germline CDR1 MDHEN, CDR2 SYDVKM. In DNA, the CDR3 is TGTGCCAGCAGTTTATCGCCAGGCAGGAACACTGAAGCTTTCTTT. It translates to CASSLSPGRNTEAFF. The full variable domain, in which reference TRBV28 and TRBJ1-1 provide the parts outside the CDR3, is DVKVTQSSRYLVKRTGEKVFLECVQDMDHENMFWYRQDPGLGLRLIYFSYDVKMKEKGDIPEGYSVSREKKERFSLILESASTNQTSMYLCASSLSPGRNTEAFFGQGTRLTVV.

This clone was observed many times. The chain couples TRBV7-2 to TRBJ2-7, with 7 positions matching TRBD1. Germline V CDR1 and CDR2: SGHTA, FQGNSA. V was clipped by 0 bases and J by 1 base; unmatched bases: 3. The CDR3 has 15 amino acids. CDR3 in amino acids: CASSLARTGSYEQYF. CDR3 nucleotides: TGTGCCAGCAGCTTAGCGCGGACAGGTTCCTACGAGCAGTACTTC.

The genes are TRBV12-3 or TRBV12-4 and TRBJ1-1; 7 bases agree with TRBD1. The J segment lost 12 bases and the V segment lost 1 base, leaving 5 bases of the junction unmatched. This CDR3 is built from 12 residues. The CDR3 loop reads CASSLGQGGTFF. Written as DNA, the CDR3 is TGTGCCAGCAGTTTAGGGCAGGGGGGAACTTTCTTT.

The CDR3 region is CASSLDGRGLTEQYF. DNA of the CDR3: TGTGCCAGCAGCTTAGATGGCAGGGGGCTGACCGAGCAGTACTTC. This chain joins TRBV7-2 and TRBJ2-7; 8 bases fit TRBD1. CDR1 and CDR2 from the germline V gene are SGHTA and FQGNSA. The J segment lost 6 bases and the V segment lost 1 base, leaving 8 bases of the junction unmatched. This CDR3 comprises 15 residues. Looking up the rest from reference TRBV7-2 and TRBJ2-7 gives the full variable domain: GAGVSQSPSNKVTEKGKDVELRCDPISGHTALYWYRQSLGQGLEFLIYFQGNSAPDKSGLPSDRFSAERTGGSVSTLTIQRTQQEDSAVYLCASSLDGRGLTEQYFGPGTRLTVT.

This clone has a single count. This chain links TRBV7-9 with TRBJ2-1; possibly TRBD1 for D (7 bases). V lost 0 bases and J 10 bases, leaving 10 bases between the germline ends. Germline-derived CDR1 and CDR2 are SEHNR and FQNEAQ (reference sequence). The CDR3 is 13 amino acids. CDR3 region: CASSLATGREQFF. The CDR3 nucleotides read TGTGCCAGCAGCTTAGCGACAGGGAGGGAGCAGTTCTTC.

This clone appeared once. The CDR3 reads CASSLTGADRTQYF. CDR3 sequence (DNA): TGTGCCAGCAGCTTAACGGGGGCCGACAGAACCCAGTACTTC. The chain is built from TRBV7-3 and TRBJ2-5, with D perhaps TRBD1 (6 bases). There are 14 residues in the CDR3. Germline V CDR1 and CDR2: SGHTA, FQGTGA. Trimming removed 0 bases at V and 8 bases at J, with 13 bases between.

This clone has a handful of counts. The V and J genes are TRBV6-1 and TRBJ1-6; 9 bases agree with TRBD1. V shed 3 bases, J shed 10 bases, and the junction held 7 bases outside the gene matches. The CDR3 runs 15 residues. Germline-derived CDR1 and CDR2 are MNHNS and SASEGT. The DNA of the CDR3 is TGTGCCAGCAGTGACCGGACAGGGGAAAGCTCACCCCTCCACTTT. Encoded protein: CASSDRTGESSPLHF.

This clone has only one observation. This sequence joins TRBV15 and TRBJ2-7; D possibly corresponds to TRBD2 (6 bases). This CDR3 is built from 13 residues. Per the germline V gene, CDR1 is LNHNV and CDR2 is YYDKDF (reference sequence). Trimming left V 0 bases short and J 10 bases short, with 13 bases between. Written as DNA, the CDR3 is TGTGCCACCAGCAGAGATCTCGGCGGGGTTCAGTACTTC. This gives the protein CATSRDLGGVQYF.

V and J are TRBV5-6 and TRBJ1-1; the D is unclear. This CDR3 region has 15 residues. The germline CDR1 and CDR2 sequences are SGHDT and YYEEEE. V shed 0 bases and J shed 1 base, with 10 bases lying between them. The CDR3 nucleotides read TGTGCCAGCAGCTTGGTATATCCCCCGAACACTGAAGCTTTCTTT. Its protein product is CASSLVYPPNTEAFF.

The chain couples TRBV18 to TRBJ2-7; 13 bases agree with TRBD2. The CDR3 is made up of 15 amino acids. The ends lost 6 bases at V and 2 bases at J; junction bases unmatched: 4. CDR1 KGHSH and CDR2 LQKENI come from the germline V gene. The DNA for the CDR3 is TGTGCCAGCTCCCCGGGACTAGCGGGACCCTACGAGCAGTACTTC. Its protein is CASSPGLAGPYEQYF.